Listed below are T cell receptor beta chains from one sample, sequenced in a study of Graves' ophthalmopathy and Graves' hyperthyroidism. TCRdb used MiXCR to reprocess the multiplex PCR reads, holding one entry per CDR3 protein. The repertoire includes about 480,000 distinct CDR3 sequences, approximately 14% of them detected once, and over 8% sits in the top ten. Material for sequencing was blood. Receptor source: a woman aged 25-40 years with Graves' ophthalmopathy. Each CDR3 is given with its conserved first and last residue. Each record gives: V gene, J gene, D gene, clone size, CDR3 DNA, CDR3 protein. D genes are given only for firm matches. The size field is filled for only some rows; it gives once, few, many or a size class.

v_call: TRBV18; j_call: TRBJ2-7; d_call: -; clone_size: -; cdr3_nt: TGTGCCAGTAGAGAGGAACCTTGGGAGCAGTACTTC; cdr3_aa: CASREEPWEQYF
v_call: TRBV13; j_call: TRBJ2-7; d_call: TRBD1; clone_size: -; cdr3_nt: TGTGCCAGCAGCCTAAGGACAGGGGGAGCCCACGAGCAGTACTTC; cdr3_aa: CASSLRTGGAHEQYF
v_call: TRBV12-3/TRBV12-4; j_call: TRBJ2-5; d_call: -; clone_size: many; cdr3_nt: TGTGCCAGCACCCTACGTGGTCGGGGGACCCAGTACTTC; cdr3_aa: CASTLRGRGTQYF
v_call: TRBV24-1; j_call: TRBJ2-7; d_call: -; clone_size: -; cdr3_nt: TGTGCCACCAGTGATATTGGCCCCCCATACGAGCAGTACTTC; cdr3_aa: CATSDIGPPYEQYF
v_call: TRBV20-1; j_call: TRBJ2-2; d_call: -; clone_size: many; cdr3_nt: TGCAGTGCTAGAGAAGGGAATGCCGGGGAGCTGTTTTTT; cdr3_aa: CSAREGNAGELFF
v_call: TRBV6-1; j_call: TRBJ1-1; d_call: -; clone_size: many; cdr3_nt: TGTGCCAGCAGTGGCTGGGGGGAGAACACTGAAGCTTTCTTT; cdr3_aa: CASSGWGENTEAFF
v_call: TRBV7-2; j_call: TRBJ1-1; d_call: -; clone_size: -; cdr3_nt: TGTGCCAGCAGCAGCTTAGGGAGGGGGTCCGAACGAGCTTTCTTT; cdr3_aa: CASSSLGRGSERAFF
v_call: TRBV2; j_call: TRBJ2-7; d_call: -; clone_size: few; cdr3_nt: TGTGCCAGCATTGGCATGACCTACGAGCAGTACTTC; cdr3_aa: CASIGMTYEQYF
v_call: TRBV2; j_call: TRBJ1-2; d_call: -; clone_size: many; cdr3_nt: TGTGCCAGCAGTGAGGAAGGGGAAGGCTACACCTTC; cdr3_aa: CASSEEGEGYTF
v_call: TRBV6-1; j_call: TRBJ2-7; d_call: -; clone_size: many; cdr3_nt: TGTGCCAGCAGTGAAGGAGTGGGTTTGAATTACGAGCAGTACTTC; cdr3_aa: CASSEGVGLNYEQYF
v_call: TRBV11-2; j_call: TRBJ2-5; d_call: -; clone_size: many; cdr3_nt: TGTGCCAGCAGCCTGGGCCCAGGGGCGGGAGAGACCCAGTACTTC; cdr3_aa: CASSLGPGAGETQYF
v_call: TRBV28; j_call: TRBJ2-7; d_call: TRBD1; clone_size: few; cdr3_nt: TGTGCCAGCAGTTTTGGGGGACAGTTATACGAGCAGTACTTC; cdr3_aa: CASSFGGQLYEQYF
v_call: TRBV27; j_call: TRBJ2-7; d_call: -; clone_size: many; cdr3_nt: TGTGCCAGCAGAATGGGAGTTACGAGCTACGAGCAGTACTTC; cdr3_aa: CASRMGVTSYEQYF
v_call: TRBV7-2; j_call: TRBJ2-5; d_call: -; clone_size: few; cdr3_nt: TGTGCCAGCAGCCCCCACATTGCTCGGGAGACCCAGTACTTC; cdr3_aa: CASSPHIARETQYF
v_call: TRBV7-9; j_call: TRBJ2-5; d_call: -; clone_size: many; cdr3_nt: TGTGCCAGCAGCCCTCAGGCAGAGACCCAGTACTTC; cdr3_aa: CASSPQAETQYF
v_call: TRBV18; j_call: TRBJ2-7; d_call: -; clone_size: many; cdr3_nt: TGTGCCAGCTCACCACCCTTGGGGGTCTACGAGCAGTACTTC; cdr3_aa: CASSPPLGVYEQYF
v_call: TRBV6-1; j_call: TRBJ1-3; d_call: -; clone_size: many; cdr3_nt: TGTGCCAGCACCTCATCTGGAAACACCATATATTTT; cdr3_aa: CASTSSGNTIYF
v_call: TRBV20-1; j_call: TRBJ1-6; d_call: -; clone_size: many; cdr3_nt: TGCAGTGCTAGAGATGATGGGAGGGGCCTGTCCTATAATTCACCCCTCCACTTT; cdr3_aa: CSARDDGRGLSYNSPLHF
v_call: TRBV20-1; j_call: TRBJ2-5; d_call: TRBD2; clone_size: many; cdr3_nt: TGCAGTGCAAAACAACTAGCGGGAGTGGAGACCCAGTACTTC; cdr3_aa: CSAKQLAGVETQYF
v_call: TRBV6-1; j_call: TRBJ2-5; d_call: TRBD1; clone_size: many; cdr3_nt: TGTGCCAGCAGCCCGGGACAGGGGATCCAAGAGACCCAGTACTTC; cdr3_aa: CASSPGQGIQETQYF
v_call: TRBV9; j_call: TRBJ1-1; d_call: -; clone_size: many; cdr3_nt: TGTGCCAGCAGCGTAGACGCAGGGGTGAGAACTGAAGCTTTCTTT; cdr3_aa: CASSVDAGVRTEAFF
v_call: TRBV6-5; j_call: TRBJ2-7; d_call: -; clone_size: many; cdr3_nt: TGTGCCAGCAGTTACTCGTCGGACGGATCCTACGAGCAGTACTTC; cdr3_aa: CASSYSSDGSYEQYF
v_call: TRBV12-3/TRBV12-4; j_call: TRBJ2-7; d_call: -; clone_size: many; cdr3_nt: TGTGCCAGCAGTTTATTACAGTCCTACGAGCAGTACTTC; cdr3_aa: CASSLLQSYEQYF
v_call: TRBV12-3/TRBV12-4; j_call: TRBJ2-7; d_call: -; clone_size: many; cdr3_nt: TGTGCCAGCGCAAACCCCCAGGCCTACGAGCAGTACTTC; cdr3_aa: CASANPQAYEQYF
v_call: TRBV19; j_call: TRBJ2-2; d_call: TRBD1; clone_size: few; cdr3_nt: TGTGCCAGTAGTAAGGGGACAGGGGAATACCTGAACACCGGGGATCTGTTTTTT; cdr3_aa: CASSKGTGEYLNTGDLFF
v_call: TRBV11-1; j_call: TRBJ2-7; d_call: TRBD2; clone_size: many; cdr3_nt: TGTGCCAGCAGCTCGTATTCAGCGGGGACCTACTCCTACGAGCAGTACTTC; cdr3_aa: CASSSYSAGTYSYEQYF
v_call: TRBV7-8; j_call: TRBJ2-7; d_call: -; clone_size: many; cdr3_nt: TGTGCCAGCAGCTTACTCGCCAACTCCTACGAGCAGTACTTC; cdr3_aa: CASSLLANSYEQYF
v_call: TRBV12-3/TRBV12-4; j_call: TRBJ2-5; d_call: -; clone_size: few; cdr3_nt: TGTGCCAGCAGTCTGGACTCGGGGGGCGGTGGGGAGACCCAGTACTTC; cdr3_aa: CASSLDSGGGGETQYF
v_call: TRBV19; j_call: TRBJ2-7; d_call: TRBD1; clone_size: -; cdr3_nt: TGTGCCAGTTCCTCAGGGGGCAGGACTAACTACGAGCAGTACTTC; cdr3_aa: CASSSGGRTNYEQYF
v_call: TRBV7-2; j_call: TRBJ1-2; d_call: -; clone_size: many; cdr3_nt: TGTGCCAGCAGCTTAGCGCGGGGGCTGGGCCTCCGTGGCTACACCTTC; cdr3_aa: CASSLARGLGLRGYTF
v_call: TRBV6-5; j_call: TRBJ2-7; d_call: -; clone_size: -; cdr3_nt: TGTGCCAGCAGTTACTCGATAGGGATCTACGATCAGTACTTC; cdr3_aa: CASSYSIGIYDQYF
v_call: TRBV11-2; j_call: TRBJ1-2; d_call: -; clone_size: many; cdr3_nt: TGTGCCAGCAGCTCCGCACGCTATGGCTACACCTTC; cdr3_aa: CASSSARYGYTF
v_call: TRBV11-2; j_call: TRBJ2-7; d_call: -; clone_size: many; cdr3_nt: TGTGCCAGCAGCTCGCGAGGCTACGAGCAGTACTTC; cdr3_aa: CASSSRGYEQYF
v_call: TRBV13; j_call: TRBJ1-6; d_call: TRBD1; clone_size: many; cdr3_nt: TGTGCCAGCAGCCCAACGGGACAGGACAATTCACCCCTCCACTTT; cdr3_aa: CASSPTGQDNSPLHF
v_call: TRBV10-3; j_call: TRBJ2-5; d_call: TRBD1; clone_size: many; cdr3_nt: TGTGCCATCAGTGACCTCGGAGCGAGACAGGGACAAGAGACCCAGTACTTC; cdr3_aa: CAISDLGARQGQETQYF
v_call: TRBV7-9; j_call: TRBJ2-7; d_call: -; clone_size: many; cdr3_nt: TGTGCCAGCAGCCCCCCGGGACGGGGAGGCTACGAGCAGTACTTC; cdr3_aa: CASSPPGRGGYEQYF
v_call: TRBV19; j_call: TRBJ1-5; d_call: -; clone_size: many; cdr3_nt: TGTGCCAGTAAGGAGCGGCAGTTCAATCAGCCCCAGCATTTT; cdr3_aa: CASKERQFNQPQHF
v_call: TRBV30; j_call: TRBJ1-3; d_call: -; clone_size: -; cdr3_nt: TGTGCCTGGAGTGTAGGTGGGCCTGGAAACACCATATATTTT; cdr3_aa: CAWSVGGPGNTIYF
v_call: TRBV29-1; j_call: TRBJ2-2; d_call: -; clone_size: -; cdr3_nt: TGCAGCGTTGTCACAGGGCGAACCGGGGAGCTGTTTTTT; cdr3_aa: CSVVTGRTGELFF
v_call: TRBV6-1; j_call: TRBJ2-7; d_call: TRBD1; clone_size: many; cdr3_nt: TGTGCCAGCATAACGGGACAGGCCCCCTTTGAGCAGTACTTC; cdr3_aa: CASITGQAPFEQYF
v_call: TRBV7-8; j_call: TRBJ1-1; d_call: -; clone_size: -; cdr3_nt: TGTGCCAGCAGCCTGGGGGGACATTTGAACACTGAAGCTTTCTTT; cdr3_aa: CASSLGGHLNTEAFF
v_call: TRBV12-3/TRBV12-4; j_call: TRBJ1-1; d_call: TRBD1; clone_size: once; cdr3_nt: TGTGCCAGCAGTCTCGACAGGGGGCCATCTCTGAACACTGAAGCTTTCTTT; cdr3_aa: CASSLDRGPSLNTEAFF
v_call: TRBV6-5; j_call: TRBJ2-7; d_call: -; clone_size: many; cdr3_nt: TGTGCCAGCAGTTACGGTGGGACCGCCACCTACGAGCAGTACTTC; cdr3_aa: CASSYGGTATYEQYF
v_call: TRBV7-9; j_call: TRBJ1-1; d_call: TRBD1; clone_size: many; cdr3_nt: TGTGCCAGCAGCTTAGAACAGGGGGCTGAGGCTTTCTTT; cdr3_aa: CASSLEQGAEAFF
v_call: TRBV24-1; j_call: TRBJ1-2; d_call: -; clone_size: many; cdr3_nt: TGTGCCACCAGTGGGACAGAGAACTATGGCTACACCTTC; cdr3_aa: CATSGTENYGYTF
v_call: TRBV30; j_call: TRBJ1-3; d_call: -; clone_size: many; cdr3_nt: TGTGCCTGGAGTGTATTCCCGCCAGGCTCTGGAAACACCATATATTTT; cdr3_aa: CAWSVFPPGSGNTIYF
v_call: TRBV28; j_call: TRBJ1-5; d_call: -; clone_size: many; cdr3_nt: TGTGCCAGCAGTCCCGAGGGAGAAGGCAATCGGCCCCAGCATTTT; cdr3_aa: CASSPEGEGNRPQHF
v_call: TRBV30; j_call: TRBJ1-2; d_call: TRBD1; clone_size: few; cdr3_nt: TGTGCCTGGCTTGGACAGGGGGGAAACGGCTACACCTTC; cdr3_aa: CAWLGQGGNGYTF
v_call: TRBV11-1; j_call: TRBJ2-5; d_call: -; clone_size: many; cdr3_nt: TGTGCCAGCAGCCCAGTGAAAGGACCGCAAGAGACCCAGTACTTC; cdr3_aa: CASSPVKGPQETQYF
v_call: TRBV28; j_call: TRBJ2-7; d_call: -; clone_size: many; cdr3_nt: TGTGCCAGCAGTCGACAGAGGGCGCGAGGGTACGAGCAGTACTTC; cdr3_aa: CASSRQRARGYEQYF
v_call: TRBV10-1; j_call: TRBJ1-1; d_call: TRBD1; clone_size: many; cdr3_nt: TGCGCCAGCAGGGGAGACAGGGGCACTGAAGCTTTCTTT; cdr3_aa: CASRGDRGTEAFF
v_call: TRBV4-1; j_call: TRBJ1-6; d_call: TRBD1; clone_size: many; cdr3_nt: TGCGCCAGCAGCCAAGATATAGCAGAGACAGGGAATTCACCCCTCCACTTT; cdr3_aa: CASSQDIAETGNSPLHF